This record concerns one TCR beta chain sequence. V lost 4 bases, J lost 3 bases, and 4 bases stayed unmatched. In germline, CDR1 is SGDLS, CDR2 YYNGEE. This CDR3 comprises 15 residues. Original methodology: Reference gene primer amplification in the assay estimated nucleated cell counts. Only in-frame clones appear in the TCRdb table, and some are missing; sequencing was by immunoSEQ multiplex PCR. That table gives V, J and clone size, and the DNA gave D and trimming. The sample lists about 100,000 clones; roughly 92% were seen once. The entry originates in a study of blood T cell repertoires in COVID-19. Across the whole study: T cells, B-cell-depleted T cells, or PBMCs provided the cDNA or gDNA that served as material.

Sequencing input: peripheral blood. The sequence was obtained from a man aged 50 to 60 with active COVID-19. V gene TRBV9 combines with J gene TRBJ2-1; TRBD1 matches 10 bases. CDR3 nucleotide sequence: TGTGCCAGCAGCCCGGGACAGGGGAGCTACAATGAGCAGTTCTTC. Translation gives CASSPGQGSYNEQFF.